These 24 T cell receptor beta chains came from one sample sequenced in a study of T cells after yellow fever vaccination. MiXCR, applied by TCRdb to the 5' RACE reads, yields one record per CDR3 protein. Of under 350,000 distinct CDR3 sequences detected, roughly 4% appear once; the ten largest clones hold roughly 24%. This sample comprised PBMCs, obtained 5 days after the yellow fever booster vaccination. The receptor set was obtained from a young man who received the YFV17D yellow fever vaccine.

The chain is built from TRBV20-1 and TRBJ1-5, with 7 bases identical to TRBD1. The CDR3 contains 16 residues. The V gene's germline CDR1 is DFQATT and CDR2 SNEGSKA (reference sequence). V trimming: 1 base; J trimming: 4 bases; junction bases outside the gene matches: 10. CDR3 nucleotide sequence: TGCAGTGCTAGAGGGAGCAACCGGGACAGTAATCAGCCCCAGCATTTT. Amino acid sequence: CSARGSNRDSNQPQHF.

The chain joins TRBV4-2 to TRBJ1-2; D call uncertain. Trimming removed 0 bases at V and 8 bases at J, with 16 bases between. Germline CDR1 and CDR2: LGHNA and YNFKEQ. The CDR3 has 15 residues. The CDR3 region has the DNA TGTGCCAGCAGCCAAGATCAGGTGTTTCCCAGGGGCTACACCTTC. Translated, it gives CASSQDQVFPRGYTF.

The table lists this clonotype with many counts. J is TRBJ1-1 and V is TRBV28; 7 nucleotides align to TRBD1. After removal of 6 bases from V and 10 bases from J, the junction contained 5 bases not matched to a gene. Germline lookup yields CDR1 MDHEN and CDR2 SYDVKM. This CDR3 has 11 residues. CDR3 in amino acids: CASRETGVAFF. CDR3 in DNA: TGTGCCAGCAGAGAAACAGGGGTAGCTTTCTTT.

The chain has TRBV5-1 and TRBJ2-1; no firm D call. CDR1 and CDR2 (germline): SGHRS, YFSETQ. This CDR3 has 12 amino acids. Between the trimmed V and J ends, which lost 5 bases and 6 bases, there was a span of 9 bases. CDR3 nucleotides: TGCGCCAGCAGTTTACAGATCAATGAGCAGTTCTTC. This gives the protein CASSLQINEQFF.

This clonotype appeared a few times. V gene TRBV10-1 combines with J gene TRBJ2-7; D call uncertain. Germline values: CDR1 WNHNN, CDR2 SYGVQD (reference sequence). Between the trimmed V and J ends, which lost 3 bases and 0 bases, there was a span of 15 bases. CDR3 length: 16 residues. The CDR3 here is CASSDATSASSYEQYF. The CDR3 bases are TGCGCCAGCAGTGATGCCACAAGCGCCAGCTCCTACGAGCAGTACTTC.

The table lists this clonotype with many counts. The J gene is TRBJ1-5, the V gene TRBV6-4; TRBD1 matches 7 bases. The CDR3 consists of 12 residues. Germline V CDR1 and CDR2: MRHNA, SNTAGT. J lost 7 bases, V lost 10 bases, and 7 bases had no gene match. CDR3 nucleotide sequence: TGTGCCAACGACAGGGACGGGCAGCCCCAGCATTTT. Translating gives CANDRDGQPQHF.

This chain's CDR3 is CASGLFSGANVLTF. The CDR3 DNA follows: TGCGCCAGCGGACTATTCTCTGGGGCCAACGTCCTGACTTTC. The chain links TRBV5-1 to TRBJ2-6; tentative D call: TRBD2 (6 bases). Germline CDR1 is SGHRS and CDR2 is YFSETQ. V was pared by 7 bases and J by 0 bases, with 8 bases between. The CDR3 covers 14 residues.

This clonotype was seen ten or more times. The CDR3 loop reads CASSPTSGGMKAQYF. DNA of the CDR3: TGTGCCAGCAGTCCGACTAGCGGGGGCATGAAGGCCCAGTACTTC. V is TRBV27 and J is TRBJ2-5; 12 bases match TRBD2. CDR1 is MNHEY, CDR2 SMNVEV, per germline (reference sequence). Trimming cost V 5 bases and J 9 bases; bases outside gene matches: 10. CDR3 length: 15 amino acids.

This clonotype appeared a few times. CDR3 residues: CASSRAGEGMYGYTF. CDR3 DNA: TGCGCCAGCAGCCGGGCAGGGGAGGGGATGTATGGCTACACCTTC. This chain uses TRBV4-1 with TRBJ1-2; D perhaps matches TRBD1 (6 bases). Germline V gives CDR1 MGHRA, CDR2 YSYEKL. The CDR3 sequence is 15 residues long. Trimming cost V 4 bases and J 5 bases, with 17 bases left between them.

This clonotype was observed a handful of times. CDR3 sequence (DNA): TGTGCCAGCAGCCAAGATGCGGGCAGGGTCCATTCACCCCTCCACTTT. As protein: CASSQDAGRVHSPLHF. The chain links TRBV3-1 to TRBJ1-6; D perhaps matches TRBD1 (5 bases). The CDR3 length is 16 residues. CDR1 and CDR2 (germline): LGHDT, YNNKEL (reference sequence). Trimming removed 0 bases at V and 8 bases at J, with 14 bases between. Full variable domain (outside the CDR3, taken from reference TRBV3-1 and TRBJ1-6): DTAVSQTPKYLVTQMGNDKSIKCEQNLGHDTMYWYKQDSKKFLKIMFSYNNKELIINETVPNRFSPKSPDKAHLNLHINSLELGDSAVYFCASSQDAGRVHSPLHFGNGTRLTVT.

This clonotype was seen more than once but under ten times. The chain is built from TRBV4-3 and TRBJ2-1, with D unresolved. The germline V gene has CDR1 LGHNA and CDR2 YSLEER. V shed 2 bases and J shed 6 bases, with 14 bases lying between them. The CDR3 consists of 15 residues. CDR3 sequence: CASSQNPSSRNEQFF. The CDR3 DNA reads TGCGCCAGCAGCCAAAACCCAAGTTCTCGCAATGAGCAGTTCTTC.

The CDR3 loop is CATSDSIRDREYSGANVLTF. The DNA of the CDR3 is TGTGCCACCAGTGATTCGATCCGGGACAGGGAATACTCTGGGGCCAACGTCCTGACTTTC. The chain couples TRBV24-1 to TRBJ2-6, with 9 nucleotides matching TRBD1. V lost 2 bases to trimming and J lost 0 bases; unmatched junction nucleotides: 10. The CDR3 consists of 20 residues. Germline CDR1 KGHDR, CDR2 SFDVKD.

The table lists this clonotype with a few counts. V gene TRBV28 combines with J gene TRBJ1-1; possibly TRBD1 for D (6 bases). The germline CDR1 and CDR2 sequences are MDHEN and SYDVKM. Trimming cost V 6 bases and J 2 bases, with 16 bases left between them. The CDR3 loop spans 15 amino acids. The CDR3: CASRLRTVANTEAFF. CDR3 sequence (DNA): TGTGCCAGCAGGCTCCGGACAGTAGCTAACACTGAAGCTTTCTTT.

This clonotype was observed a handful of times. The chain employs TRBV20-1 and TRBJ2-1; TRBD2 aligns across 9 bases. Trimming at V came to 4 bases and at J to 4 bases, leaving 8 bases not matched to a gene. CDR1 is DFQATT and CDR2 is SNEGSKA in the germline V gene (reference sequence). CDR3 size: 15 residues. Written as DNA, the CDR3 is TGCAGTGCTAAGGCGGGGGGGCCTGTGTACAATGAGCAGTTCTTC. Translating gives CSAKAGGPVYNEQFF.

This clonotype was detected many times. This chain connects TRBV7-2 to TRBJ1-2, with a possible D match to TRBD1 (6 bases). Germline V gene sequence: CDR1 SGHTA, CDR2 FQGNSA. CDR3 length: 12 residues. With 10 bases removed from V and 7 bases from J, the gap between germline ends came to 16 bases. CDR3 region: CAISLGGPGYTF. The CDR3 region has the DNA TGTGCCATTTCCCTTGGGGGGCCTGGCTACACCTTC.

This clonotype has more than one count but fewer than ten. V gene TRBV18 combines with J gene TRBJ1-2; D gene unclear. The germline V gene encodes CDR1 KGHSH and CDR2 LQKENI. There are 13 residues in the CDR3. Trimming removed 0 bases at V and 8 bases at J, with 10 bases between. Here the CDR3 DNA reads TGTGCCAGCTCACCACCGTCGGGGTTCGGCTACACCTTC. Translated: CASSPPSGFGYTF.

This clonotype was counted at least ten times. The chain carries TRBV18 and TRBJ2-1; D is undetermined. V lost 0 bases and J 4 bases, leaving 10 bases between the germline ends. The CDR3 covers 15 residues. Germline CDR1 reads KGHSH; CDR2 reads LQKENI. For the CDR3, the DNA is TGTGCCAGCTCACCACCGCGGCAGCCGTACAATGAGCAGTTCTTC. Translated: CASSPPRQPYNEQFF.

The sample holds many counts of this clonotype. The chain joins TRBV5-1 to TRBJ2-2, with D perhaps TRBD2 (6 bases). Trimming cost V 7 bases and J 8 bases, with 24 bases left between them. The CDR3 totals 16 residues. Germline V lookup: CDR1 SGHRS, CDR2 YFSETQ. The CDR3 DNA reads TGCGCCAGCGCCTCCAGCGGGTGGGCTTTGGAAGGGGAGCTGTTTTTT. It specifies CASASSGWALEGELFF. The entire variable domain, with the rest obtained from reference TRBV5-1 and TRBJ2-2, is as follows: KAGVTQTPRYLIKTRGQQVTLSCSPISGHRSVSWYQQTPGQGLQFLFEYFSETQRNKGNFPGRFSGRQFSNSRSEMNVSTLELGDSALYLCASASSGWALEGELFFGEGSRLTVL.

The rearrangement links TRBV18 to TRBJ1-3; D remains ambiguous. The CDR3 contains 16 residues. Germline values: CDR1 KGHSH, CDR2 LQKENI. V lost 3 bases, J lost 0 bases, and 12 bases lay in between. CDR3 protein: CASSPSLPSSGNTIYF. In DNA form, the CDR3 reads TGTGCCAGCTCACCCTCTCTGCCGAGCTCTGGAAACACCATATATTTT. The complete variable domain, with remaining parts taken from reference TRBV18 and TRBJ1-3, reads NAGVMQNPRHLVRRRGQEARLRCSPMKGHSHVYWYRQLPEEGLKFMVYLQKENIIDESGMPKERFSAEFPKEGPSILRIQQVVRGDSAAYFCASSPSLPSSGNTIYFGEGSWLTVV.

This rearrangement joins TRBV28 to TRBJ1-5, with D possibly matching TRBD1 (5 bases). The CDR3 runs to 15 residues. In germline, CDR1 is MDHEN, CDR2 SYDVKM. Trimming removed 3 bases from V and 4 bases from J, with 13 bases in between. This CDR3 is CASSFPRQSNQPQHF. CDR3 in DNA: TGTGCCAGCAGTTTCCCCCGACAGTCTAATCAGCCCCAGCATTTT.

J is TRBJ1-6 and V is TRBV6-5; D is perhaps TRBD1 (5 bases). Looked up from germline, CDR1 is MNHEY and CDR2 is SVGAGI. CDR3 size: 13 residues. Trimming took 2 bases from V and 7 from J, leaving 6 bases between them. CDR3 loop: CASSYAGNSPLHF. The CDR3 coding sequence is TGTGCCAGCAGTTACGCAGGGAATTCACCCCTCCACTTT.

This clonotype was counted between two and nine times. The DNA for the CDR3 is TGTGCCAGCAGCCGGGACAGATCCCGCTACGAGCAGTACGTC. It translates to CASSRDRSRYEQYV. The chain uses TRBV5-4 and TRBJ2-7, with TRBD1 matching 7 bases. CDR1 and CDR2 from the germline V gene are SGHNT and YYREEE (reference sequence). Trimming cost V 4 bases and J 3 bases; bases outside gene matches: 7. The CDR3 consists of 14 residues.

Only a few counts were recorded for this clonotype. The rearrangement links TRBV6-2 or TRBV6-3 to TRBJ1-5; D gene ambiguous. V was pared by 6 bases and J by 2 bases, with 8 bases between. The CDR3 covers 13 residues. The V gene's germline CDR1 is MNHEY and CDR2 SVGEGT. The CDR3 sequence: CASSIPGNQPQHF. Here the CDR3 DNA reads TGTGCCAGCAGCATACCCGGCAATCAGCCCCAGCATTTT.

This sequence joins TRBV27 and TRBJ2-7; no clear D. The germline V gene has CDR1 MNHEY and CDR2 SMNVEV (reference sequence). V lost 8 bases and J lost 2, with 19 bases in between. This CDR3 comprises 15 residues. In DNA form, the CDR3 reads TGTGCCAGCGGGATCACCTCCCTCGGCGCCTACGAGCAGTACTTC. Its translation is CASGITSLGAYEQYF.